Included here is one T cell receptor (beta chain) sequence, with context. This receptor's antigen is unknown. Base qualities were left out, and no much larger clone turns up one base away. This sample's treatment or condition label indicates: allogeneic hematopoietic cell transplantation with graft depleted of TCRalphabeta T cells and CD19 B cells. The children who served as transplant recipients had been given grafts of TCRalphabeta/CD19-depleted allogeneic hematopoietic cells. This entry is derived from a study of T-cell reconstitution after alpha-beta-depleted transplantation in children (dated by TCRdb to the mid-2010s). Notes on the research overall: T-cell immune reconstitution after TCRalphabeta/CD19-depleted allogeneic hematopoietic cell transplantation in children was quantitatively tracked in the study by means of TCR repertoire profiling.

Library preparation used PCR. Reads for this sample came from an Illumina HiSeq 2500. TCR library preparation used molecular barcoding, with unique molecular identifiers applied to normalize quantification of the TCRbeta repertoire. The public reads were quality trimmed at Q25 with fastp and then assembled into clones with MiXCR by TCRdb, keeping productive beta chains. Identical CDR3 proteins give one entry, which carries the most common genes and DNA. Here the sample has around 580,000 distinct CDR3 sequences; more than 20% occur a single time. The ten largest clones add up to roughly 14% of the sample. CDR1 and CDR2 were assigned from the germline V gene as MNHEY and SVGEGT. Trimming accounts for 8 bases at V and 5 bases at J, while the number of junction bases matched to no gene is 8. The CDR3 starts with the cysteine, ends with the phenylalanine, and has 15 residues. Solely the CDR3 DNA is kept, with 45 bases framed from the first base.

General conclusions and limits of the study: In some patients, the high TCRbeta diversity seen at day 60 was put down to recipient T cells and intrathymic progenitors that had survived conditioning. The apparently early recovery of alphabetaT-cell counts about two months after transplant reportedly depended on only several hundred rapidly expanded clones that came from non-depleted graft cells. Over subsequent months, a decline in hyperexpanded clone frequencies was noted, and after one year, T-cell counts and TCRbeta diversity were mostly ascribed to newly produced T cells.

The sequencing used PBMCs, mostly from graft donor cells, collected 360 days after TCRalphabeta/CD19-depleted stem cell transplant. This TCR came from a boy under three years old who had a stem cell transplant for acute myeloid leukemia, so the T cells may come from the graft donor. The receptor chain draws on TRBV6-2 or TRBV6-3 and TRBJ2-2, with TRBD2 matching 10 junction bases. The encoded CDR3 is CASEERGGLTGELFF. The base sequence is TGTGCCAGCGAAGAGCGGGGGGGCTTAACCGGGGAGCTGTTTTTT.